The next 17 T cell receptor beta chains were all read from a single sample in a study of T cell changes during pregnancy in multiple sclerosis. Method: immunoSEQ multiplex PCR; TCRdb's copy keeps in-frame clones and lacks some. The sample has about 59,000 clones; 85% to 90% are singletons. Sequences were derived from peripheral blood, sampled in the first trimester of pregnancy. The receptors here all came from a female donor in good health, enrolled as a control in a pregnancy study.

CDR3 DNA: TGTGCCAGCAGCTTGGCAGGGGGACTGGGCAATCAGCCCCAGCATTTT. The encoded protein is CASSLAGGLGNQPQHF. The chain is built from TRBV7-2 and TRBJ1-5, with 7 bases identical to TRBD1. Trimming at V came to 3 bases and at J to 2 bases, leaving 7 bases not matched to a gene. This CDR3 has 16 amino acids. The germline CDR1 and CDR2 sequences are SGHTA and FQGNSA.

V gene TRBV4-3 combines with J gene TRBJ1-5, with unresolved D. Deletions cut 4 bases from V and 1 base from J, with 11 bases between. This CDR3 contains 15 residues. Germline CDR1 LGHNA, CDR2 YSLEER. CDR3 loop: CASSPTSLSNQPQHF. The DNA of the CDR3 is TGCGCCAGCAGCCCTACTAGTTTAAGCAATCAGCCCCAGCATTTT.

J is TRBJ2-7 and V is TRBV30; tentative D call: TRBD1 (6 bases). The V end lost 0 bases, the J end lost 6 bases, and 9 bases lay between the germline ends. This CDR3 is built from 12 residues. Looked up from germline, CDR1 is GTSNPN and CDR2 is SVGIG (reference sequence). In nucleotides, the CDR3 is TGTGCCTGGAGTGTACTGGGGGCCGAGCAGTACTTC. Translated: CAWSVLGAEQYF.

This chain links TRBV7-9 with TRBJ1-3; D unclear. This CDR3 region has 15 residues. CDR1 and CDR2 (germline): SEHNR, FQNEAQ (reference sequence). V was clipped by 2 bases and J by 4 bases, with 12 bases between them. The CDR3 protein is CASSLLRSLGNTIYF. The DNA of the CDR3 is TGTGCCAGCAGCTTACTGAGGTCCTTAGGAAACACCATATATTTT.

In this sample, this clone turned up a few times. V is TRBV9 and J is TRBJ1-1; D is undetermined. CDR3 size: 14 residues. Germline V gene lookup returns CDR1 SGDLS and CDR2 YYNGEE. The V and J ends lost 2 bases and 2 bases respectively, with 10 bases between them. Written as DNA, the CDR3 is TGTGCCAGCAGCGTTGCAGAATTTAACACTGAAGCTTTCTTT. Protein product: CASSVAEFNTEAFF.

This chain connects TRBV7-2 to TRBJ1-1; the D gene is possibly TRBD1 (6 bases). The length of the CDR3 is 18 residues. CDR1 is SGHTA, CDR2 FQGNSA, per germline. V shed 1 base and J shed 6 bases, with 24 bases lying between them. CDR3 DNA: TGTGCCAGCAGCTTAGGGTGGTACAGGGCTCTTCAGGTAGCTGAAGCTTTCTTT. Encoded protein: CASSLGWYRALQVAEAFF.

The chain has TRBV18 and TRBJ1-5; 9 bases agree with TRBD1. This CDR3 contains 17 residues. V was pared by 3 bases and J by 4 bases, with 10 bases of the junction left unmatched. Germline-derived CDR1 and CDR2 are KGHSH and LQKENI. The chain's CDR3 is CASSPEKGQGFNQPQHF. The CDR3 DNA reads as TGTGCCAGCTCACCGGAGAAGGGACAGGGATTTAATCAGCCCCAGCATTTT.

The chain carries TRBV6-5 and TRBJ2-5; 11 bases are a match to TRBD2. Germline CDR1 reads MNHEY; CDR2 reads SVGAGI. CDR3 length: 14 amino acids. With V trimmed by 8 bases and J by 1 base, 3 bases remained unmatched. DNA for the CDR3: TGTGCCAGCCGCCTAGCGGGGGGCCAAGAGACCCAGTACTTC. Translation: CASRLAGGQETQYF.

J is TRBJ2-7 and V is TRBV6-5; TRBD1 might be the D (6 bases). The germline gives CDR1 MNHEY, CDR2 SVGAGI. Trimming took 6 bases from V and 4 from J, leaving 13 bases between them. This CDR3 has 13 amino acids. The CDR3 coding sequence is TGTGCCAGCAGACAGGGAATTGCATACGAGCAGTACTTC. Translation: CASRQGIAYEQYF.

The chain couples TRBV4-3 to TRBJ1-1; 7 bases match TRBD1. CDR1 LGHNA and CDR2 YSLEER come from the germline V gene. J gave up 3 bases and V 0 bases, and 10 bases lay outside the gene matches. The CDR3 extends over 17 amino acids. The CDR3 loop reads CASSQEKFRQGDTEAFF. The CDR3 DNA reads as TGCGCCAGCAGCCAAGAGAAGTTTAGACAGGGAGACACTGAAGCTTTCTTT.

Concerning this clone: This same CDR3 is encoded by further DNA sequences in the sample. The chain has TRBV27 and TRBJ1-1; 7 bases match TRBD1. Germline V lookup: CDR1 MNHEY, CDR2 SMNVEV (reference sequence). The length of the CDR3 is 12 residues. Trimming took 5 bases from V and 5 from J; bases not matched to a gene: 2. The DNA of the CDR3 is TGTGCCAGCAGTCAGGGGGGAACTGAAGCTTTCTTT. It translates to CASSQGGTEAFF.

This chain's CDR3 is CASSQGELDYGYTF. DNA for the CDR3: TGCGCCAGCAGCCAAGGTGAACTGGACTATGGCTACACCTTC. This chain connects TRBV4-3 to TRBJ1-2; the D is unclear. In germline, CDR1 is LGHNA, CDR2 YSLEER. The germline V and J ends were trimmed by 1 base and 3 bases, with 9 bases remaining between them. This CDR3 region has 14 residues.

The CDR3 loop reads CASGTGGEAFF. DNA for the CDR3: TGCGCCAGCGGGACAGGAGGGGAAGCTTTCTTT. The J gene is TRBJ1-1, the V gene TRBV5-1; 8 bases map to TRBD1. CDR1 and CDR2 from the germline V gene are SGHRS and YFSETQ. V shed 7 bases, J shed 8 bases, and the junction held 4 bases outside the gene matches. The CDR3 loop spans 11 amino acids.

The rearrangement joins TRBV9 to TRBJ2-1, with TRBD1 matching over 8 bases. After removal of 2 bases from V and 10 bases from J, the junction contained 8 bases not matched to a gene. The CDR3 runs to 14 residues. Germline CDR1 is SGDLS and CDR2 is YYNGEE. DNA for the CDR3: TGTGCCAGCAGCGTCTACAGGGGGTCTAGCGAGCAGTTCTTC. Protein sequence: CASSVYRGSSEQFF.

The CDR3 DNA reads as TGTGCCAGCAGCACACAGGGTTCCACTGAAGCTTTCTTT. Translated, it gives CASSTQGSTEAFF. This chain connects TRBV7-2 to TRBJ1-1, with D possibly matching TRBD1 (6 bases). CDR1 and CDR2 (germline): SGHTA, FQGNSA. This CDR3 contains 13 residues. Between the trimmed V and J ends, which lost 5 bases and 4 bases, there was a span of 11 bases.

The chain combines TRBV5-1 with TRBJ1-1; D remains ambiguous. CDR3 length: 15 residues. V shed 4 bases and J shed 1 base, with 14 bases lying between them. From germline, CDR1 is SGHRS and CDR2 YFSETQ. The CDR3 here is CASSPEGGENTEAFF. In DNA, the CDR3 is TGCGCCAGCAGCCCCGAGGGTGGGGAGAACACTGAAGCTTTCTTT.

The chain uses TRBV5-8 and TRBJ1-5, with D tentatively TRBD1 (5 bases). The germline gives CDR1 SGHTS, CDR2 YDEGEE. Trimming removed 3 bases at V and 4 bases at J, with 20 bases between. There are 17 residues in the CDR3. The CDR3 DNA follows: TGTGCCAGCAGCTGGGGACTGGGCAGATCTTGGAATCAGCCCCAGCATTTT. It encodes CASSWGLGRSWNQPQHF.